This paragraph reports one T cell receptor beta chain. The antigen is undetermined. Profiling relied on immunoSEQ multiplex PCR, and the TCRdb table lists in-frame clones only, not all of them. The sample includes roughly 100,000 clones, around 75% seen only once; the top ten take approximately 24%. Germline CDR1 MNHEY, CDR2 SMNVEV (reference sequence). The J segment lost 1 base and the V segment lost 5 bases, leaving 1 base of the junction unmatched. The CDR3 runs 14 residues. This entry comes from a study of CD8 T cell repertoires and HIV-1 epitope variants. Study information: Tested: three Gag epitope families, Nef HW9 and YT9. Enriched T cells were co-cultured with equal autologous T cell-negative cells. Study findings and constraints: Only beta chains were identified, marking proliferation to antigen, not function. Fewer than ten TCR beta clonotypes were antigen-specific, six apparently recognizing autologous or escape variants.

Input material: uncultured baseline CD8+ T cells from peripheral blood mononuclear cells (PBMCs). This sequence joins TRBV27 and TRBJ2-3, with TRBD2 identical over 9 bases. The TCR originated in a male donor with HIV. In DNA, the CDR3 is TGTGCCAGCAGTGCTAGCGGGGGCACAGATACGCAGTATTTT. Its translation is CASSASGGTDTQYF.